One and the same sample provided the 25 T cell receptor beta chains below, sequenced in a study of shared clonotypes between healthy human individuals. Libraries were prepared by immunoSEQ multiplex PCR; TCRdb keeps only in-frame clonotypes and omits some of them. The sample carries about 1 million clones, around 74% recorded once. The source material was memory CD4+ T cells sorted from blood. The subset is: CD45RA-negative fraction. These receptors were collected from a man in his late teens or twenties in good health.

This chain joins TRBV10-1 and TRBJ1-1; D remains unclear. V was shortened by 8 bases and J by 1 base, with 8 bases between the two germline ends. CDR1 is WNHNN and CDR2 is SYGVQD in the germline V gene (reference sequence). This CDR3 comprises 12 residues. The CDR3 here is CASARKNTEAFF. The CDR3, as DNA: TGCGCCAGCGCACGAAAGAACACTGAAGCTTTCTTT.

As DNA, the CDR3 is TGTGCCAGCAGCGGGCAGGGGGCGGGTGAAAAACTGTTTTTT. Amino acid sequence: CASSGQGAGEKLFF. V and J are TRBV6-5 and TRBJ1-4; 8 nucleotides align to TRBD1. Trimming took 6 bases from V and 7 from J; bases not matched to a gene: 7. Germline-derived CDR1 and CDR2 are MNHEY and SVGAGI. The CDR3 sequence is 14 residues long.

The chain joins TRBV10-3 to TRBJ2-4; TRBD1 matches at 7 bases. The V gene end was trimmed by 8 bases and the J gene end by 5 bases; junction bases not matched to a gene: 6. In germline, CDR1 is ENHRY, CDR2 SYGVKD. The CDR3 sequence is 13 residues long. CDR3: CAIAAGGQNIQYF. CDR3 in DNA: TGTGCCATCGCGGCAGGGGGTCAAAACATTCAGTACTTC.

The chain couples TRBV5-1 to TRBJ2-3, with D perhaps TRBD1 or TRBD2 (5 bases each). This CDR3 is 16 amino acids long. V lost 0 bases to trimming and J lost 6 bases, with 17 bases between them. Looked up from germline, CDR1 is SGHRS and CDR2 is YFSETQ. The CDR3 spells CASSLEGLRGGDTQYF. As DNA, the CDR3 is TGCGCCAGCAGCTTGGAAGGGTTACGGGGCGGGGATACGCAGTATTTT.

The sample holds a few counts of this clone. This chain uses TRBV7-2 with TRBJ1-5; possibly TRBD1 for D (5 bases). The CDR3 is made up of 15 amino acids. V shed 3 bases and J shed 7 bases, with 16 bases lying between them. In germline, CDR1 is SGHTA, CDR2 FQGNSA. The CDR3 DNA reads as TGTGCCAGCAGCTTGGACACACGGGGAATCCAGCCCCAGCATTTT. Its translation: CASSLDTRGIQPQHF.

This chain links TRBV5-6 with TRBJ2-5, with 9 nucleotides matching TRBD2. The CDR3 has 18 residues. Germline CDR1 is SGHDT and CDR2 is YYEEEE. With V trimmed by 4 bases and J by 0 bases, 13 bases remained unmatched. Here the CDR3 reads CASSRRTSAVGDQETQYF. Here the CDR3 DNA reads TGTGCCAGCAGCCGCCGGACTAGCGCCGTGGGGGACCAAGAGACCCAGTACTTC.

With regard to this clone: Other DNA sequences in this sample translate to the same CDR3. The CDR3: CASSIEGSSYNEQFF. The DNA of the CDR3 is TGTGCCAGTAGTATCGAAGGAAGCTCCTACAATGAGCAGTTCTTC. The chain carries TRBV19 and TRBJ2-1, with no clear D. From germline, CDR1 is LNHDA and CDR2 SQIVND (reference sequence). The CDR3 has 15 residues. V was clipped by 3 bases and J by 0 bases, with 9 bases between them.

The CDR3 loop is CASRSSGGTSSEQYF. Here the CDR3 DNA reads TGTGCCAGCAGGTCTAGCGGGGGGACTTCGAGCGAGCAGTACTTC. The chain combines TRBV28 with TRBJ2-7; TRBD2 matches 11 bases. V lost 6 bases and J lost 6; bases outside the gene matches: 10. Per germline, CDR1 MDHEN and CDR2 SYDVKM. CDR3 length: 15 amino acids. Complete variable domain (other parts from reference TRBV28 and TRBJ2-7): DVKVTQSSRYLVKRTGEKVFLECVQDMDHENMFWYRQDPGLGLRLIYFSYDVKMKEKGDIPEGYSVSREKKERFSLILESASTNQTSMYLCASRSSGGTSSEQYFGPGTRLTVT.

The chain uses TRBV5-4 and TRBJ1-1; D gene uncertain. V lost 1 base, J lost 3 bases, and 7 bases lay in between. Germline-derived CDR1 and CDR2 are SGHNT and YYREEE (reference sequence). This CDR3 has 13 amino acids. The CDR3 nucleotides are TGTGCCAGCAGCTTGCTCGGGGACACTGAAGCTTTCTTT. Protein sequence: CASSLLGDTEAFF. Together with reference TRBV5-4 and TRBJ1-1, the CDR3 gives the full variable domain: ETGVTQSPTHLIKTRGQQVTLRCSSQSGHNTVSWYQQALGQGPQFIFQYYREEENGRGNFPPRFSGLQFPNYSSELNVNALELDDSALYLCASSLLGDTEAFFGQGTRLTVV.

In this sample, this clone turned up once. The chain employs TRBV19 and TRBJ2-3, with 9 bases aligning to TRBD2. The germline V gene encodes CDR1 LNHDA and CDR2 SQIVND (reference sequence). CDR3 length equals 18 residues. V dropped 5 bases and J dropped 7; count of bases not matched to a gene: 19. The CDR3 DNA reads TGTGCCAGTAGTCCCCTCTTAAGGCTAGCGGGACGGTCAAATACGCAGTATTTT. It encodes CASSPLLRLAGRSNTQYF.

The CDR3 sequence is CASRRMPGNTIYF. The CDR3 DNA follows: TGTGCCAGCAGACGCATGCCTGGAAACACCATATATTTT. The chain is built from TRBV28 and TRBJ1-3; no reliable D call. Per the germline V gene, CDR1 is MDHEN and CDR2 is SYDVKM. This CDR3 region has 13 residues. Trimming shortened V by 6 bases and J by 2 bases, and 8 bases separated the two germline ends.

The CDR3 DNA follows: TGTGCCAGCAGAGAGACAGGCCTCATGAACACTGAAGCTTTCTTT. It translates to CASRETGLMNTEAFF. The V and J genes are TRBV2 and TRBJ1-1; D possibly corresponds to TRBD1 (6 bases). V lost 6 bases, J lost 0 bases, and 14 bases lay in between. CDR3 length: 15 amino acids. CDR1 and CDR2 (germline): SNHLY, FYNNEI.

The chain couples TRBV19 to TRBJ1-1, with a tentative D call TRBD1 (5 bases). CDR3 length: 15 residues. Germline lookup yields CDR1 LNHDA and CDR2 SQIVND (reference sequence). Deletions cut 7 bases from V and 11 bases from J, with 26 bases between. Written as DNA, the CDR3 is TGTGCCAGTACCACGACGGCCATGGGGAAAGGGGATGCTTTCTTT. Protein product: CASTTTAMGKGDAFF.

This chain uses TRBV5-1 with TRBJ2-2; D not resolved. The CDR3 has 12 residues. The germline CDR1 and CDR2 sequences are SGHRS and YFSETQ. The V and J ends lost 4 bases and 0 bases respectively, with 1 base between them. The CDR3 is CASSANTGELFF. DNA of the CDR3: TGCGCCAGCAGCGCGAACACCGGGGAGCTGTTTTTT. Complete variable domain (other parts from reference TRBV5-1 and TRBJ2-2): KAGVTQTPRYLIKTRGQQVTLSCSPISGHRSVSWYQQTPGQGLQFLFEYFSETQRNKGNFPGRFSGRQFSNSRSEMNVSTLELGDSALYLCASSANTGELFFGEGSRLTVL.

V gene TRBV19 combines with J gene TRBJ1-2; D is uncertain. Trimming pared 6 bases from V and 0 bases from J, leaving 11 bases between. This CDR3 is built from 14 residues. Germline loops: CDR1 LNHDA, CDR2 SQIVND (reference sequence). The CDR3 is CASRTDEANYGYTF. The CDR3 DNA sequence: TGTGCCAGTAGGACGGACGAGGCTAACTATGGCTACACCTTC.

The chain employs TRBV29-1 and TRBJ2-3, with D tentatively TRBD1 or TRBD2 (5 bases each). The CDR3 covers 13 residues. Trimming took 5 bases from V and 11 from J, leaving 20 bases between them. Germline assignment: CDR1 SQVTM and CDR2 ANQGSEA. CDR3 coding DNA: TGCAGCGTTCAACCGGGACCACTGAGTGGGCAGTATTTT. It is translated as CSVQPGPLSGQYF.

The chain has TRBV11-2 and TRBJ1-3; D may be TRBD1 (5 bases). There are 13 residues in the CDR3. From germline, CDR1 is SGHAT and CDR2 FQNNGV. Trimming removed 2 bases at V and 9 bases at J, with 11 bases between. CDR3 sequence (DNA): TGTGCCAGCAGCTTAACGGGCCAGGGCACCATATATTTT. Translated, it gives CASSLTGQGTIYF.

This rearrangement joins TRBV2 to TRBJ2-7; 9 bases match TRBD1. CDR1 and CDR2 (germline): SNHLY, FYNNEI. The ends lost 5 bases at V and 4 bases at J; junction bases unmatched: 3. The CDR3 spans 13 residues. DNA of the CDR3: TGTGCCAGCAGTAGGGGGACAGGGTACGAGCAGTACTTC. Translating it yields CASSRGTGYEQYF. Full variable domain (remainder filled in from reference TRBV2 and TRBJ2-7): EPEVTQTPSHQVTQMGQEVILRCVPISNHLYFYWYRQILGQKVEFLVSFYNNEISEKSEIFDDQFSVERPDGSNFTLKIRSTKLEDSAMYFCASSRGTGYEQYFGPGTRLTVT.

The chain combines TRBV10-2 with TRBJ2-7, with a possible D match to TRBD1 (6 bases). CDR3 length: 12 residues. Deletions cut 7 bases from V and 6 bases from J, with 13 bases between. Germline V gene sequence: CDR1 WSHSY, CDR2 SAAADI. Here the CDR3 reads CASMEGGREQYF. The CDR3, as DNA: TGCGCCAGCATGGAAGGGGGTCGCGAGCAGTACTTC.

The chain is built from TRBV7-8 and TRBJ2-2; no clear D gene. The germline CDR1 and CDR2 sequences are SGHVS and FQNEAQ. V was shortened by 5 bases and J by 4 bases, with 11 bases between the two germline ends. The CDR3 extends over 14 amino acids. CDR3 nucleotides: TGTGCCAGCAGCCCTGAACGGCGCACCGGGGAGCTGTTTTTT. Translated, it gives CASSPERRTGELFF.

This clone was recorded once. The chain combines TRBV7-9 with TRBJ2-5; tentatively, D is TRBD1 (7 bases). V lost 5 bases to trimming and J lost 10 bases, with 17 bases between them. This CDR3 comprises 13 residues. The germline gives CDR1 SEHNR, CDR2 FQNEAQ (reference sequence). Here the CDR3 reads CASSLQGGGIQYF. In DNA, the CDR3 is TGTGCCAGCAGCCTCCAGGGGGGTGGAATCCAGTACTTC.

Comment on this clone: The junction does not match germline at one end; this may be a read error. V usage is TRBV5-1 and J usage is TRBJ2-7, with D perhaps matching TRBD2 (6 bases). The CDR3 totals 12 residues. CDR1 SGHRS and CDR2 YFSETQ come from the germline V gene. This chain's CDR3 is CASSFNTGTRFF. The CDR3 DNA reads as TGCGCCAGCAGCTTCAACACCGGGACTCGATTCTTC.

As regards this clone: Other DNA sequences in the sample encode the same CDR3. The chain is built from TRBV7-9 and TRBJ1-2; a possible D gene is TRBD1 (5 bases). Per the germline V gene, CDR1 is SEHNR and CDR2 is FQNEAQ (reference sequence). The CDR3 contains 12 residues. V was cut by 3 bases and J by 8 bases, with 10 bases left in between. The CDR3 spells CASSLGDVGYTF. DNA of the CDR3: TGTGCCAGCAGCTTGGGGGACGTAGGCTACACCTTC.

V is TRBV30 and J is TRBJ1-2; no clear D. V was cut by 0 bases and J by 5 bases, with 7 bases left in between. The germline gives CDR1 GTSNPN, CDR2 SVGIG (reference sequence). This CDR3 has 12 residues. Here the CDR3 reads CAWSVQLYGYTF. As DNA, the CDR3 is TGTGCCTGGAGTGTACAGCTTTATGGCTACACCTTC.

V is TRBV9 and J is TRBJ2-1, with 8 positions matching TRBD2. The CDR3 has 17 amino acids. Unmatched junction bases numbered 8, after V lost 3 bases and J lost 0 bases. Germline CDR1 is SGDLS and CDR2 is YYNGEE. The CDR3 sequence is CASSAGLGGSSYNEQFF. The CDR3 nucleotides read TGTGCCAGCAGCGCGGGACTAGGGGGTAGCTCCTACAATGAGCAGTTCTTC.